This paragraph covers one T cell receptor beta chain sequence. What it recognizes is unknown. With the Oncomine TCR Beta short-read assay, DNA from cultured CD4+ T cells was sequenced. TCRdb reprocessed the PCR reads with MiXCR, giving one entry per CDR3 protein. Seen here are around 15,000 distinct CDR3 sequences, 59% observed once, and the top ten hold 4% to 6.5%. There are 15 residues in the CDR3. Germline CDR1 and CDR2: MNHEY and SMNVEV (reference sequence). Trimming pared 5 bases from V and 8 bases from J, leaving 18 bases between. Treatment of the sample: roughly ten-day PBMC culture with coronavirus spike peptide pools or control peptides (ViraFEST assay). On days 3 and 7, half the medium was swapped for fresh IL-2-containing medium. Negative selection yielded CD4+ T cells from day-10 cultures. The source of the sample is a study of vaccination and CD4 T cells after COVID-19. Findings and limits, study-wide: When vaccine-specific clones from convalescent patients were examined, 304 of 307 were spike mono-reactive. A median of about 90% of reactive clones, in convalescent patients, became evident only post-vaccination.

The chain combines TRBV27 with TRBJ1-4; D call uncertain. The TCR was taken from a human donor who had recovered from COVID-19. This sample comprised CD4+ T cells from blood, cultured in vitro, obtained after SARS-CoV-2 vaccination. CDR3 bases: TGTGCCAGCAGTCGCACCTCGGGGTGGGAGGAAAAACTGTTTTTT. It translates to CASSRTSGWEEKLFF.